This record looks at one T cell receptor (beta chain) sequence and its context. The source of the sample is a study of shared clonotypes between healthy human individuals. Template for every sorted-subset replicate PCR totaled approximately 0.2 ug DNA, roughly 30,000 T cell genomes. Data came from immunoSEQ multiplex PCR; TCRdb stores just in-frame clones and leaves some out. This table holds 730,000 or so clones, 72% found once. The CDR3 has 11 amino acids. Per the germline V gene, CDR1 is SEHNR and CDR2 is FQNEAQ (reference sequence). V lost 5 bases and J lost 7, with 8 bases in between. The specimen was memory CD4+ T cells sorted from blood. Specified subset: CD45RA-negative fraction. V is TRBV7-9 and J is TRBJ1-2; tentatively, D is TRBD1 (5 bases). This receptor was identified in a woman in her twenties or thirties in good health. CDR3: CASSMGPGYTF. CDR3 nucleotides: TGTGCCAGCAGCATGGGACCTGGCTACACCTTC. The variable domain in full, completed from reference TRBV7-9 and TRBJ1-2, reads DTGVSQNPRHKITKRGQNVTFRCDPISEHNRLYWYRQTLGQGPEFLTYFQNEAQLEKSRLLSDRFSAERPKGSFSTLEIQRTEQGDSAMYLCASSMGPGYTFGSGTRLTVV.